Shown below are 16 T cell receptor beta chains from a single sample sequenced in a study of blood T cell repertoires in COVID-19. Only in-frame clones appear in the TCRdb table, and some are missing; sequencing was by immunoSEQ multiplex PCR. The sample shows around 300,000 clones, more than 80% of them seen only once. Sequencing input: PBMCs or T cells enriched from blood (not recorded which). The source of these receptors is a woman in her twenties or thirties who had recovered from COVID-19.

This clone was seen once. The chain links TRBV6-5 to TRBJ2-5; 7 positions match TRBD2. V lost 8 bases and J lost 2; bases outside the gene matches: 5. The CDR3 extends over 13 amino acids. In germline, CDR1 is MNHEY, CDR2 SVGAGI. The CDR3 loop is CASGAGEQETQYF. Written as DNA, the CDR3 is TGTGCCAGCGGGGCGGGAGAGCAAGAGACCCAGTACTTC.

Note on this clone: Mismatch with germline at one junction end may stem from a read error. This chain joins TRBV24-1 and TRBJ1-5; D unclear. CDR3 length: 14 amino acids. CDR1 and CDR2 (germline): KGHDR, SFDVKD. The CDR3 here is CATSDPPQTDSLTF. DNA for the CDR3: TGTGCCACCAGTGATCCACCCCAAACAGATTCCCTAACTTTT.

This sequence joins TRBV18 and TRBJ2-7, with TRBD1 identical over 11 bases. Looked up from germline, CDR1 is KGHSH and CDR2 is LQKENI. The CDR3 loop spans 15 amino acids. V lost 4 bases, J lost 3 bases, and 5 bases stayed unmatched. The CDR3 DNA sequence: TGTGCCAGCTCACTCGGGACAGGGGGGATCTACGAGCAGTACTTC. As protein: CASSLGTGGIYEQYF.

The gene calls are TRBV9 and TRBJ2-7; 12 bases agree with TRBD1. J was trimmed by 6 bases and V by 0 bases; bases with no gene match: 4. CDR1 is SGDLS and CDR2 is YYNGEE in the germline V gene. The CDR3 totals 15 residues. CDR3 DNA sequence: TGTGCCAGCAGCGTAGGTGGGACAGGGGGCGGCGAGCAGTACTTC. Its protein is CASSVGGTGGGEQYF.

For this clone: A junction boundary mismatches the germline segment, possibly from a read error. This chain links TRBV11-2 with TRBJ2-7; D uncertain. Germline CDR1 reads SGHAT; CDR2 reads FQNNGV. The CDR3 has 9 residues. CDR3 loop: CASSIEQYF. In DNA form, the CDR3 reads TGTGCCAGCAGCATAGAGCAGTACTTC.

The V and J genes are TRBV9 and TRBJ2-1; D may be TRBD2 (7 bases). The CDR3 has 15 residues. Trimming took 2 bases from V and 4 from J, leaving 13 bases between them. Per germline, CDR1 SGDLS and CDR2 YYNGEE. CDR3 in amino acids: CASSVAGAQYNEQFF. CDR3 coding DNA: TGTGCCAGCAGCGTTGCGGGGGCTCAGTACAATGAGCAGTTCTTC.

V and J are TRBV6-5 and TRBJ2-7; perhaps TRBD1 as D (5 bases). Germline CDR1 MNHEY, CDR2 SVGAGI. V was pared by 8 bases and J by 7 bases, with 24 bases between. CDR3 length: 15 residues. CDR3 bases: TGTGCCAGCGGAAGAACCCAGACATACAAGGGGGAGCAGTACTTC. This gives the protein CASGRTQTYKGEQYF.

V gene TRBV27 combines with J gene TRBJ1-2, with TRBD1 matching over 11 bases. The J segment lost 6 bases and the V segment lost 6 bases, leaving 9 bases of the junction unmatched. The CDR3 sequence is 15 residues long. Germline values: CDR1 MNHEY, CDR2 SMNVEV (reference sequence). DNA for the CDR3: TGTGCCAGCAGGCAACACTCGGGACAGGGGGATGGCTACACCTTC. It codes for CASRQHSGQGDGYTF.

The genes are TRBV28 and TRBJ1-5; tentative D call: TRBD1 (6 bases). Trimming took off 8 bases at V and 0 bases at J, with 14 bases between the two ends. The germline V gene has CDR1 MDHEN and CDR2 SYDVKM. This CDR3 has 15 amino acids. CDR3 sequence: CASGGGHHSNQPQHF. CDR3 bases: TGTGCCAGCGGGGGGGGACACCATAGCAATCAGCCCCAGCATTTT. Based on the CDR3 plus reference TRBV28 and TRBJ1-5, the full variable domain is DVKVTQSSRYLVKRTGEKVFLECVQDMDHENMFWYRQDPGLGLRLIYFSYDVKMKEKGDIPEGYSVSREKKERFSLILESASTNQTSMYLCASGGGHHSNQPQHFGDGTRLSIL.

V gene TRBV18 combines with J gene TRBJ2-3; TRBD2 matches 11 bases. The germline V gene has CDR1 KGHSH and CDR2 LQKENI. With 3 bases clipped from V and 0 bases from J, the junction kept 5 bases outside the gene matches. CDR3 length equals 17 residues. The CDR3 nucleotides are TGTGCCAGCTCACCGATTAGACTAGCGGGAAGCACAGATACGCAGTATTTT. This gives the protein CASSPIRLAGSTDTQYF.

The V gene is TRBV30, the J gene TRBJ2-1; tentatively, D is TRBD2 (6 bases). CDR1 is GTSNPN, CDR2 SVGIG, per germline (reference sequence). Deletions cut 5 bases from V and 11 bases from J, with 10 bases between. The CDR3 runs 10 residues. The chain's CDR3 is CAWSGAKQFF. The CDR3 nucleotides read TGTGCCTGGTCGGGAGCAAAGCAGTTCTTC.

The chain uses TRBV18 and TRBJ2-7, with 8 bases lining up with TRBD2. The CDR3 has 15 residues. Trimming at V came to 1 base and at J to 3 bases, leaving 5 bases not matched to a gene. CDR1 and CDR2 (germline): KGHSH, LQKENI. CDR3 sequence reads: CASSPLGLAGYEQYF. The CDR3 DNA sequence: TGTGCCAGCTCACCACTCGGGCTAGCGGGCTACGAGCAGTACTTC.

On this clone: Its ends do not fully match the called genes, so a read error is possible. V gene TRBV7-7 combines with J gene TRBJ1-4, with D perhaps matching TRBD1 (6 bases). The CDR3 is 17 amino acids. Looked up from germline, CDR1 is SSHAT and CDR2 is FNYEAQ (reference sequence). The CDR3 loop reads CASSRSDLGGYGEKLFF. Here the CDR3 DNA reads TGTGCTAGCAGCCGATCCGATTTAGGGGGATATGGGGAAAAACTGTTTTTT. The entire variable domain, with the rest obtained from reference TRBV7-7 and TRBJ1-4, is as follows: GAGVSQSPRYKVTKRGQDVTLRCDPISSHATLYWYQQALGQGPEFLTYFNYEAQPDKSGLPSDRFSAERPEGSISTLTIQRTEQRDSAMYRCASSRSDLGGYGEKLFFGSGTQLSVL.

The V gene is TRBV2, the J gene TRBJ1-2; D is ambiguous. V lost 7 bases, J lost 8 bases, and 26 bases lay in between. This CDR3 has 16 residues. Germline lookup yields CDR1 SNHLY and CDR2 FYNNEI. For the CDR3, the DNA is TGTGCCAGCAATATGCAAGGAGAGGCTGCGATGAAGGGCTACACCTTC. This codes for CASNMQGEAAMKGYTF.

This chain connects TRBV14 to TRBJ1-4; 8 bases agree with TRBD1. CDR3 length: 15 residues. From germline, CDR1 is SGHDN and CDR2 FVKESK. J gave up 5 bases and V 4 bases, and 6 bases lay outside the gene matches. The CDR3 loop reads CASSPRTGTNEKLFF. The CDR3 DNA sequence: TGTGCCAGCAGCCCCCGGACAGGGACAAATGAAAAACTGTTTTTT.

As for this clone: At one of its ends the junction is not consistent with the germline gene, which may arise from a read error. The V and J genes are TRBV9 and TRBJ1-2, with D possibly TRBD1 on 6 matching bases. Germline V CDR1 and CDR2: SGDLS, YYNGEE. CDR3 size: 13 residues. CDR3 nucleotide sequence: TGTGCCAGCAGCTCAGAGGGAGGGGGGGAACTCCCCTTC. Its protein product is CASSSEGGGELPF.